This entry is about one TCR beta chain. The target antigen is unknown. The sample is drawn from a study of regulatory T cells in long-lasting Graves disease. In building TCR beta libraries, iRepertoire HTBI primers were used together with Arm-PCR of CDR3 regions. TCRdb used MiXCR to reprocess the multiplex PCR reads, holding one entry per CDR3 protein. In the table there are hundreds of thousands of distinct CDR3 sequences, roughly 16% of which are singletons. Time point noted: newly diagnosed GD, antithyroid drugs for less than 3 months. PBMC-extracted RNA yielded the TCR library. Study results and limitations: Persistent disease was associated with favored TRBV28 usage and with favored use of TRBJ1-2 and TRBJ2-5. Limited samples may have lowered accuracy.

Trimming took 0 bases from V and 7 from J; bases not matched to a gene: 8. This CDR3 comprises 16 residues. Germline values: CDR1 KGHSH, CDR2 LQKENI. Another study also made use of these data, one on T cells in Graves' hyperthyroidism and ophthalmopathy. That paper adds: The study left out patients who had uncontrolled infection, other autoimmune disease, pregnancy or lactation. Most thyroid clonotypes expanded above 0.001 were also detected in blood.

This clonotype originated in a woman aged 30 to 39 with Graves disease. The rearrangement links TRBV18 to TRBJ2-1, with 8 bases that match TRBD1. Sample: peripheral blood mononuclear cells (PBMCs), taken at new diagnosis, from a patient treated with antithyroid drugs. The CDR3 reads CASSPPIRDRRNEQFF. DNA of the CDR3: TGTGCCAGCTCACCACCGATTAGGGACAGGCGGAATGAGCAGTTCTTC. Based on the CDR3 plus reference TRBV18 and TRBJ2-1, the full variable domain is NAGVMQNPRHLVRRRGQEARLRCSPMKGHSHVYWYRQLPEEGLKFMVYLQKENIIDESGMPKERFSAEFPKEGPSILRIQQVVRGDSAAYFCASSPPIRDRRNEQFFGPGTRLTVL.